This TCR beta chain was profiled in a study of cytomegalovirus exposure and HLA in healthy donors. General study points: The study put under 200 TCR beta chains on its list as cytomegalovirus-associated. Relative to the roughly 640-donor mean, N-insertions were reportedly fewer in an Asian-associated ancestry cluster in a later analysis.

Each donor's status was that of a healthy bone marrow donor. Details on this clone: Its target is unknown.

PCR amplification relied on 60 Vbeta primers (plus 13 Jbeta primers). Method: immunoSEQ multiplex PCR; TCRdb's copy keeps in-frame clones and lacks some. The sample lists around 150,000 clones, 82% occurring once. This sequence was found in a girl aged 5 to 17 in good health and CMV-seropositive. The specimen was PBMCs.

CDR3 sequence reads: CASSQSSNYGYTF. CDR3 in DNA: TGTGCCAGCTCACAGAGTTCTAACTATGGCTACACCTTC. The chain links TRBV18 to TRBJ1-2; no clear D. CDR1 is KGHSH and CDR2 is LQKENI in the germline V gene. The V gene lost 4 bases and the J gene lost 0 bases, with 6 bases spanning the gap. The CDR3 contains 13 residues.